This T cell receptor (beta chain) was found in a study of cytomegalovirus exposure and HLA in healthy donors. Both 60 Vbeta primers and 13 Jbeta primers went into the PCR. Source study methods: The authors later counted roughly 79 million unique TCR beta chains, some 11 million of them shared. Clones were read by immunoSEQ multiplex PCR, and TCRdb kept only the in-frame ones, dropping some. Clone size and V and J calls were adopted from that table, with D and trimming inferred from the DNA. The sample spans some 150,000 clones; the ten largest clones claim roughly 2%. Material: PBMCs. This sequence originates from a woman aged 18-29 years in good health and CMV-seronegative.

CDR3 sequence (DNA): TGTGCCAGCAGCTTCGGTGGCGTCCGCGGGGAGACCCAGTACTTC. Translation gives CASSFGGVRGETQYF. The chain carries TRBV5-4 and TRBJ2-5; the D gene is possibly TRBD2 (5 bases). CDR1 is SGHNT, CDR2 YYREEE, per germline (reference sequence). CDR3 length: 15 residues. Between the trimmed V and J ends, which lost 2 bases and 5 bases, there was a span of 16 bases.